These T cell receptor beta chains were read from a single sample in a study of cytomegalovirus exposure and HLA in healthy donors. Measured with immunoSEQ multiplex PCR; TCRdb has only the in-frame clones, and not every one. The sample lists roughly 120,000 clones, roughly 88% occurring once. The sequenced sample was PBMCs. The receptor source for this set is a man aged 18 to 29 in good health and CMV-seronegative. CDR3s include the opening cysteine and the closing phenylalanine or tryptophan. Only part of the rows carry a size: once, few, many, or a class if the clone is expanded.

.,TRBV5-1,15,CASSPRTSGPYEQYF
.,TRBV5-4,16,CASSLDQGQGAGELFF
.,TRBV5-1,16,CASSFGYRAVNTEAFF
.,TRBV10-3,15,CAISGGGASNQPQHF
.,TRBV6-1,13,CASLRQLNEKLFF
.,TRBV13,14,CASSLGRSGFEQFF
.,TRBV18,16,CASSELAAVTGNEQFF
.,TRBV6-1,18,CASSEASQTAHSNQPQHF
once,TRBV5-6,14,CASSFAGPTNEQFF
.,TRBV6-6,14,CASSPGQRAYEQYF
.,TRBV5-1,16,CASSLQHRGDHQPQHF
.,TRBV5-1,13,CASSPRRQGTQYF
once,TRBV6-1,15,CASSEGGPHTGELFF
.,TRBV29-1,14,CSVGKDRGIYEQYF
.,TRBV7-2,16,CASSHETSGSTGELFF
.,TRBV5-1,12,CASSLGSYGYTF
.,TRBV6-1,16,CASSEIPVLSGNTIYF
.,TRBV7-9,15,CASSPALQGHGELFF
once,TRBV5-1,13,CASSLLQGYEQFF
.,TRBV15,15,CATTPEGGRGTEAFF
.,TRBV27,13,CASSPGQGLGQYF
.,TRBV6-5,11,CASRGTDKAFF
.,TRBV19,16,CASSLGQSYSNQPQHF
.,TRBV27,16,CASSTPLAGGPNTQYF
.,TRBV5-4,15,CASSRDFSSYNEQFF
.,TRBV9,15,CASSVLQGQDSPLHF
.,TRBV5-6,18,CASSLGSGQGVYQETQYF
.,TRBV4-1,13,CASSLRGNTEAFF
.,TRBV30,14,CAWSGLGATYGYTF
few,TRBV2,14,CASSVDGGLGRLFF
.,TRBV6-1,14,CASSRQGVDHGYTF
.,TRBV5-1,15,CASSLGQGNSYGYTF
.,TRBV27,16,CASSLEGDSYNSPLHF
.,TRBV9,17,CASSVTGLASTTGELFF
.,TRBV7-2,17,CASSQRGAGGGTDTQYF